Shown below are 29 T cell receptor beta chains from a single sample sequenced in a study of blood T cell repertoires in COVID-19. TCRdb keeps only in-frame clones here, not all; method: immunoSEQ multiplex PCR. The profile shows 300,000 to 400,000 clones, 75% to 90% of them singletons. Sequencing was done on a sample of peripheral blood. The source is a woman aged 45-65 years with COVID-19, enrolled during active disease.

The chain joins TRBV3-1 (or the pseudogene TRBV3-2) to TRBJ1-4, with 7 bases aligning to TRBD1. Germline CDR1 and CDR2: LGHDT and YNNKEL (reference sequence). This CDR3 is built from 15 residues. With 4 bases clipped from V and 4 bases from J, the junction kept 6 bases outside the gene matches. DNA for the CDR3: TGTGCCAGCAGCCCTGACAGGGACCTTAATGAAAAACTGTTTTTT. It codes for CASSPDRDLNEKLFF.

The chain carries TRBV29-1 and TRBJ1-3; no clear D gene. Deletions cut 6 bases from V and 0 bases from J, with 12 bases between. The germline V gene has CDR1 SQVTM and CDR2 ANQGSEA. CDR3 length: 14 residues. This CDR3 is CSVQTDFSGNTIYF. The DNA for the CDR3 is TGCAGCGTACAAACAGATTTCTCTGGAAACACCATATATTTT.

The V gene is TRBV2, the J gene TRBJ2-1; TRBD2 matches 9 bases. The ends lost 4 bases at V and 6 bases at J; junction bases unmatched: 7. Germline CDR1 is SNHLY and CDR2 is FYNNEI. The CDR3 spans 15 residues. The CDR3 loop reads CASSVSGRGGNEQFF. CDR3 DNA sequence: TGTGCCAGCAGTGTTAGCGGGAGAGGTGGCAATGAGCAGTTCTTC. Complete variable domain (other parts from reference TRBV2 and TRBJ2-1): EPEVTQTPSHQVTQMGQEVILRCVPISNHLYFYWYRQILGQKVEFLVSFYNNEISEKSEIFDDQFSVERPDGSNFTLKIRSTKLEDSAMYFCASSVSGRGGNEQFFGPGTRLTVL.

The chain uses TRBV30 and TRBJ2-1; 12 nucleotides align to TRBD2. Germline-derived CDR1 and CDR2 are GTSNPN and SVGIG (reference sequence). V lost 6 bases to trimming and J lost 7 bases; unmatched junction nucleotides: 7. CDR3 length: 14 residues. CDR3 sequence: CACQGLAGWNEQFF. The DNA of the CDR3 is TGTGCCTGTCAGGGACTAGCGGGCTGGAATGAGCAGTTCTTC.

The V gene is TRBV3-1 (or the pseudogene TRBV3-2), the J gene TRBJ2-7, with D tentatively TRBD2 (7 bases). CDR1 and CDR2 (germline): LGHDT, YNNKEL (reference sequence). The CDR3 runs to 14 residues. V lost 2 bases and J 8 bases, leaving 16 bases between the germline ends. The CDR3 loop is CASSQLREGGKQYF. CDR3 nucleotides: TGTGCCAGCAGCCAACTCAGGGAGGGGGGGAAGCAGTACTTC.

V usage is TRBV29-1 and J usage is TRBJ1-2; 12 bases align to TRBD1. The CDR3 is 12 residues long. Per germline, CDR1 SQVTM and CDR2 ANQGSEA. With V trimmed by 6 bases and J by 7 bases, 3 bases remained unmatched. The CDR3 loop reads CSVGQGASGYTF. CDR3 coding DNA: TGCAGCGTGGGACAGGGGGCCTCTGGCTACACCTTC.

Comments on this clone: This same CDR3 is encoded by further DNA sequences in the sample. The rearrangement joins TRBV4-1 to TRBJ1-2, with D perhaps TRBD1 (5 bases). Trimming cost V 3 bases and J 5 bases, with 13 bases left between them. The length of the CDR3 is 14 residues. Germline V CDR1 and CDR2: MGHRA, YSYEKL. CDR3 region: CASSQDQGNYGYTF. As DNA, the CDR3 is TGCGCCAGCAGCCAGGATCAGGGCAATTATGGCTACACCTTC.

The chain uses TRBV7-2 and TRBJ2-3; 12 nucleotides match TRBD2. CDR1 is SGHTA and CDR2 is FQGNSA in the germline V gene. The CDR3 consists of 16 residues. The V and J ends lost 5 bases and 3 bases, in that order; junction bases with no gene match: 6. The CDR3 reads CASSISSGRGTDTQYF. The CDR3 nucleotides read TGTGCCAGCAGCATTTCTAGCGGGAGGGGAACAGATACGCAGTATTTT.

The chain couples TRBV11-2 to TRBJ2-7, with D uncertain. This CDR3 spans 11 amino acids. Germline assignment: CDR1 SGHAT and CDR2 FQNNGV. Deletions cut 5 bases from V and 4 bases from J, with 6 bases between. CDR3 protein: CASSVQYEQYF. As DNA, the CDR3 is TGTGCCAGCAGCGTACAGTACGAGCAGTACTTC.

With respect to this clone: The sample has other DNA sequences that encode this CDR3 too. The rearrangement links TRBV5-1 to TRBJ2-1; 8 positions agree with TRBD2. This CDR3 is built from 15 residues. Germline V CDR1 and CDR2: SGHRS, YFSETQ. V shed 2 bases and J 3 bases; nucleotides not matched to a gene: 4. CDR3 bases: TGCGCCAGCAGCTTAGCGAGCGGGAGCTACAATGAGCAGTTCTTC. This gives the protein CASSLASGSYNEQFF.

This sequence joins TRBV5-5 and TRBJ2-5, with 8 nucleotides matching TRBD2. Germline lookup yields CDR1 SGHKS and CDR2 YYEKEE (reference sequence). With 4 bases clipped from V and 4 bases from J, the junction kept 24 bases outside the gene matches. This CDR3 has 20 amino acids. DNA of the CDR3: TGTGCCAGCAGCCCCCCACCGGGTCCGGGAGGGCCCTTGGTAGGAGAGACCCAGTACTTC. This codes for CASSPPPGPGGPLVGETQYF.

The chain is built from TRBV6-5 and TRBJ1-1; perhaps TRBD1 as D (5 bases). The germline gives CDR1 MNHEY, CDR2 SVGAGI. V lost 2 bases to trimming and J lost 8 bases, with 12 bases between them. The CDR3 has 13 amino acids. CDR3 sequence reads: CASSYNQGLEAFF. CDR3 in DNA: TGTGCCAGCAGTTACAATCAGGGTTTGGAAGCTTTCTTT.

The chain carries TRBV4-1 and TRBJ1-3, with 7 bases that match TRBD1. The CDR3 loop spans 20 amino acids. CDR1 is MGHRA, CDR2 YSYEKL, per germline. The V gene end was trimmed by 4 bases and the J gene end by 0 bases; junction bases not matched to a gene: 18. CDR3 protein: CASSLRTGTEYTSSGNTIYF. The CDR3 coding sequence is TGCGCCAGCAGCCTCCGAACAGGGACAGAGTATACTTCCTCTGGAAACACCATATATTTT.

The genes are TRBV13 and TRBJ2-1, with D possibly being TRBD2 (6 bases). V was clipped by 4 bases and J by 7 bases, with 20 bases between them. The germline V gene encodes CDR1 PRHDT and CDR2 FYEKMQ (reference sequence). The CDR3 covers 16 residues. The CDR3 sequence is CASSSPLAGPSNEQFF. In DNA, the CDR3 is TGTGCCAGCAGCTCCCCCCTTGCGGGGCCTTCGAATGAGCAGTTCTTC.

The chain links TRBV18 to TRBJ2-5; D is unclear. Germline CDR1 KGHSH, CDR2 LQKENI. V was clipped by 5 bases and J by 2 bases, with 3 bases between them. The CDR3 consists of 11 residues. The CDR3 nucleotides are TGTGCCAGCTCAATACAAGAGACCCAGTACTTC. Its protein product is CASSIQETQYF.

The V and J genes are TRBV6-2 or TRBV6-3 and TRBJ1-1, with D perhaps TRBD1 (6 bases). The V gene lost 6 bases and the J gene lost 8 bases, with 10 bases spanning the gap. The CDR3 consists of 11 residues. Germline loops: CDR1 MNHEY, CDR2 SVGEGT. CDR3 coding DNA: TGTGCCAGCAGCCCCGGGACAGAAGCTTTCTTT. Translated: CASSPGTEAFF.

The sample holds one count of this clone. V is TRBV11-3 and J is TRBJ1-2; 8 bases fit TRBD1. The CDR3 runs to 14 residues. Germline trimming cut 5 bases from V and 5 bases from J; bases unmatched to any gene: 7. The germline CDR1 and CDR2 sequences are SGHNT and YENEEA. CDR3 region: CASSPWGTGYGYTF. The CDR3 nucleotides read TGTGCCAGCAGCCCCTGGGGGACAGGATATGGCTACACCTTC.

The chain couples TRBV19 to TRBJ2-1; perhaps TRBD2 as D (11 bases). CDR3 size: 17 residues. Trimming stripped 4 bases from V and 5 bases from J, with 21 bases between. Germline assignment: CDR1 LNHDA and CDR2 SQIVND (reference sequence). The CDR3 sequence: CASSRTGGLAANNEQFF. The DNA of the CDR3 is TGTGCCAGTAGTAGGACAGGGGGACTAGCGGCTAACAATGAGCAGTTCTTC.

In its sample, this clone was seen a few times. The chain has TRBV10-3 and TRBJ2-7; 9 bases are a match to TRBD2. Germline trimming cut 6 bases from V and 5 bases from J; bases unmatched to any gene: 2. The CDR3 is 12 residues long. CDR1 and CDR2 (germline): ENHRY, SYGVKD. The CDR3 nucleotides are TGTGCCATCAGGACTAGCGGAGACGAGCAGTACTTC. Its protein is CAIRTSGDEQYF.

The chain recombines TRBV3-1 (or the pseudogene TRBV3-2) with TRBJ1-2; 10 nucleotides agree with TRBD1. The trim removed 1 base at V and 3 bases at J, leaving 8 bases unmatched. Germline-derived CDR1 and CDR2 are LGHDT and YNNKEL (reference sequence). The CDR3 is made up of 17 amino acids. The CDR3 here is CASSQGGDRGGHYGYTF. The CDR3 DNA reads as TGTGCCAGCAGCCAAGGAGGGGACAGGGGCGGGCACTATGGCTACACCTTC.

The V gene is TRBV7-2, the J gene TRBJ1-2; no firm D call. V lost 2 bases to trimming and J lost 4 bases, with 8 bases between them. This CDR3 contains 13 residues. Germline CDR1 is SGHTA and CDR2 is FQGNSA. The CDR3 spells CASSLLGGYGYTF. The CDR3 DNA sequence: TGTGCCAGCAGCTTACTTGGCGGCTATGGCTACACCTTC.

This clone showed up just once. The chain employs TRBV18 and TRBJ2-3; D may be TRBD2 (7 bases). CDR1 and CDR2 from the germline V gene are KGHSH and LQKENI. The CDR3 covers 14 residues. The V gene lost 8 bases and the J gene lost 1 base, with 13 bases spanning the gap. CDR3 in DNA: TGTGCCAGCCTCCGGGGGGCGGGCACAGATACGCAGTATTTT. It translates to CASLRGAGTDTQYF.

The rearrangement links TRBV19 to TRBJ1-2; TRBD1 is a possible D gene (5 bases). V was pared by 3 bases and J by 6 bases, with 11 bases between. CDR1 and CDR2 (germline): LNHDA, SQIVND (reference sequence). This CDR3 has 13 amino acids. The CDR3 DNA is TGTGCCAGTAGTATTCAGGGATCGGATGGCTACACCTTC. Residues: CASSIQGSDGYTF. Full variable domain (missing parts from reference TRBV19 and TRBJ1-2): DGGITQSPKYLFRKEGQNVTLSCEQNLNHDAMYWYRQDPGQGLRLIYYSQIVNDFQKGDIAEGYSVSREKKESFPLTVTSAQKNPTAFYLCASSIQGSDGYTFGSGTRLTVV.

J is TRBJ2-7 and V is TRBV7-2; 8 positions match TRBD1. V trimming: 1 base; J trimming: 4 bases; junction bases outside the gene matches: 15. From germline, CDR1 is SGHTA and CDR2 FQGNSA. The CDR3 runs 18 residues. In DNA, the CDR3 is TGTGCCAGCAGCTTAGTTCTGACAGGGGCTGGCGCGTGGTACGAGCAGTACTTC. Amino acids: CASSLVLTGAGAWYEQYF.

The rearrangement joins TRBV7-8 to TRBJ1-5, with unresolved D. The V and J ends lost 3 bases and 6 bases respectively, with 12 bases between them. This CDR3 comprises 14 residues. Germline values: CDR1 SGHVS, CDR2 FQNEAQ. This chain's CDR3 is CASSFRLAGQPQHF. DNA for the CDR3: TGTGCCAGCAGCTTTCGTTTGGCAGGTCAGCCCCAGCATTTT.

This clone appeared a single time. V gene TRBV20-1 combines with J gene TRBJ2-1; D is perhaps TRBD2 (6 bases). This CDR3 is built from 11 residues. V dropped 4 bases and J dropped 9 bases, with 10 bases sitting between them. Per germline, CDR1 DFQATT and CDR2 SNEGSKA (reference sequence). The CDR3 nucleotides are TGCAGTGCTATGAGCGGGCTTGAGCAGTTCTTC. This translates into CSAMSGLEQFF.

This chain joins TRBV19 and TRBJ1-2; no definite D call. V was trimmed by 2 bases and J by 2 bases, leaving 6 bases between them. The CDR3 sequence is 13 residues long. Germline CDR1 reads LNHDA; CDR2 reads SQIVND (reference sequence). CDR3 coding DNA: TGTGCCAGTAGTATAAGAGAGAACTATGGCTACACCTTC. Translation gives CASSIRENYGYTF.

The V call is TRBV21-1, the J call TRBJ2-1; no check of the table's D call, TRBD2, against the DNA was made. TRBV21-1 counts as a pseudogene. CDR3 length equals 18 residues. CDR3 in DNA: TGTGCCAGCAGCAAAGATAGCGGTACTAGCGAGCTGTACAATGAGCAGTTCTTC. It codes for CASSKDSGTSELYNEQFF.

V gene TRBV6-2 or TRBV6-3 combines with J gene TRBJ1-5; the match to TRBD1 covers 8 bases. The germline V gene has CDR1 MNHEY and CDR2 SVGEGT. J lost 5 bases, V lost 2 bases, and 11 bases had no gene match. CDR3 length: 17 residues. The CDR3 sequence: CASSYIDPGRGHQPQHF. The CDR3 DNA reads as TGTGCCAGCAGTTACATTGACCCCGGCAGGGGGCATCAGCCCCAGCATTTT.